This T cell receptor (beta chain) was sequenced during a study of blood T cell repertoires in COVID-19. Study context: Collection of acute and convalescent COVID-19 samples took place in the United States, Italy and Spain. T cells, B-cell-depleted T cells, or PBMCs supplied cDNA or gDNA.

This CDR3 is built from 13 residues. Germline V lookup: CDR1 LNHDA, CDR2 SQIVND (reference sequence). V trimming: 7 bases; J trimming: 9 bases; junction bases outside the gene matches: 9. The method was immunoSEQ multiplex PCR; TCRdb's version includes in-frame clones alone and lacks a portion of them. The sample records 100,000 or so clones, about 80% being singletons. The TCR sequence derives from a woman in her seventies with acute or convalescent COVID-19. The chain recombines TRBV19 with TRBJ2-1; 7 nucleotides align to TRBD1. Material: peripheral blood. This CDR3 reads CASKETGMGEQFF. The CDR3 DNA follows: TGTGCCAGTAAGGAGACAGGGATGGGTGAGCAGTTCTTC.